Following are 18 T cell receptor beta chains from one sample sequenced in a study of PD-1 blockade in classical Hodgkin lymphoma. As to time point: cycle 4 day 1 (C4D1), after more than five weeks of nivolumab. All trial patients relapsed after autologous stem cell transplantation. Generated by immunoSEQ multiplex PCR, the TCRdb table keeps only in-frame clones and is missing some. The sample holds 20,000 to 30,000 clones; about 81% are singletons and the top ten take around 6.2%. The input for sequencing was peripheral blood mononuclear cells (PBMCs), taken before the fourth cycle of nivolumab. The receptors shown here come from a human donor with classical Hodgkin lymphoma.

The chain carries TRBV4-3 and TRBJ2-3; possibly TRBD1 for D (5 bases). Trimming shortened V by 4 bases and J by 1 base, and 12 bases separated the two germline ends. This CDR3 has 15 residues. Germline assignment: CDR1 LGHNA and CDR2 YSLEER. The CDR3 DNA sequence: TGCGCCAGCAGCCCAGAGGACATACGCACAGATACGCAGTATTTT. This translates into CASSPEDIRTDTQYF.

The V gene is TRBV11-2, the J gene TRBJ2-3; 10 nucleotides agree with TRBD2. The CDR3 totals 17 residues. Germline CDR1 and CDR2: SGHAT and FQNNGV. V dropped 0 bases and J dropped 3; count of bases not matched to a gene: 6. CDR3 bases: TGTGCCAGCAGCTTAGATCTACTAGCGGGGAATACAGATACGCAGTATTTT. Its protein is CASSLDLLAGNTDTQYF.

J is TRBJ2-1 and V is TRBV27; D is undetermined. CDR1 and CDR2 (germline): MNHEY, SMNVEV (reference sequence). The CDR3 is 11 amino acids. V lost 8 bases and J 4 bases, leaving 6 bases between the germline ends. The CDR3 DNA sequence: TGTGCCAGCCGTGGATACAATGAGCAGTTCTTC. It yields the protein CASRGYNEQFF.

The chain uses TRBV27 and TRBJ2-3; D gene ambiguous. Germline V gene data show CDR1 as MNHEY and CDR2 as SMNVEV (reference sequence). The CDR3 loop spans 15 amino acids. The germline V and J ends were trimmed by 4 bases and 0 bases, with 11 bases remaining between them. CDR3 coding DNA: TGTGCCAGCAGTTGGAGAACTACTAGCACAGATACGCAGTATTTT. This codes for CASSWRTTSTDTQYF.

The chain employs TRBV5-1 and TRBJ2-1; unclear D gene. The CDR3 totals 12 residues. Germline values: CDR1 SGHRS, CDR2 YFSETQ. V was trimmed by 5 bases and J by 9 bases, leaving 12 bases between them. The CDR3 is CASRSSSAEQFF. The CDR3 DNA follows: TGCGCCAGCAGATCATCGTCGGCTGAGCAGTTCTTC.

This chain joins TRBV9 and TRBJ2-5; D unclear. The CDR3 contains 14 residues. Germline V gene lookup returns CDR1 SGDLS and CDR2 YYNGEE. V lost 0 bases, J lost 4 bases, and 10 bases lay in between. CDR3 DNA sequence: TGTGCCAGCAGCGTAGAGGTTAAGGGAGAGACCCAGTACTTC. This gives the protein CASSVEVKGETQYF. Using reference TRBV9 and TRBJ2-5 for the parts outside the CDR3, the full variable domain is DSGVTQTPKHLITATGQRVTLRCSPRSGDLSVYWYQQSLDQGLQFLIQYYNGEERAKGNILERFSAQQFPDLHSELNLSSLELGDSALYFCASSVEVKGETQYFGPGTRLLVL.

CDR3 protein: CASSYSISGLNNEQFF. DNA of the CDR3: TGTGCCAGCAGTTACTCGATTTCGGGACTTAACAATGAGCAGTTCTTC. This sequence joins TRBV6-5 and TRBJ2-1; TRBD2 is a possible D gene (6 bases). CDR1 and CDR2 from the germline V gene are MNHEY and SVGAGI. The CDR3 consists of 16 residues. Trimming pared 0 bases from V and 5 bases from J, leaving 14 bases between.

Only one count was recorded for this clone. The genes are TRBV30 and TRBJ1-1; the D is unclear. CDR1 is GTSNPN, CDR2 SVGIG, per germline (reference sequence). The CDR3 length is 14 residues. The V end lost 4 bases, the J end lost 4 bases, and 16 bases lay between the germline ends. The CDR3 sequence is CAWTPGSRGTEAFF. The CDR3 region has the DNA TGTGCCTGGACCCCGGGTTCTCGGGGCACTGAAGCTTTCTTT. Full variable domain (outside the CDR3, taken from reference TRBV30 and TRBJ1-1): SQTIHQWPATLVQPVGSPLSLECTVEGTSNPNLYWYRQAAGRGLQLLFYSVGIGQISSEVPQNLSASRPQDRQFILSSKKLLLSDSGFYLCAWTPGSRGTEAFFGQGTRLTVV.

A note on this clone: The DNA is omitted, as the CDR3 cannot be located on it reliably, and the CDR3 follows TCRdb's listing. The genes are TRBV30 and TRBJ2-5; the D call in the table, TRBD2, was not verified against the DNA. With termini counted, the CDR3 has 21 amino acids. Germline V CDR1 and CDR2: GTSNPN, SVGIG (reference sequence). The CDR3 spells CAWSGGASGVRGPVLRAAQYF.

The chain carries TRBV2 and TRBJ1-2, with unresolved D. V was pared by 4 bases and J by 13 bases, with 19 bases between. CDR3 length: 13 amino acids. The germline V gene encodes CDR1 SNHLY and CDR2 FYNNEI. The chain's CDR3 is CASSGLLGMLFTF. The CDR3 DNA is TGTGCCAGCAGTGGCCTTCTGGGAATGTTATTCACCTTC.

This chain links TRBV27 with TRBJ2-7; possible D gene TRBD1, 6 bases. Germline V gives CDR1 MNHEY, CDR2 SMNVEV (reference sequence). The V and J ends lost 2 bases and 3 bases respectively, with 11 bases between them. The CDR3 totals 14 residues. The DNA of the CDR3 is TGTGCCAGCAGTTTAGGGGGCCCCGGCTACGAGCAGTACTTC. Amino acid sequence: CASSLGGPGYEQYF.

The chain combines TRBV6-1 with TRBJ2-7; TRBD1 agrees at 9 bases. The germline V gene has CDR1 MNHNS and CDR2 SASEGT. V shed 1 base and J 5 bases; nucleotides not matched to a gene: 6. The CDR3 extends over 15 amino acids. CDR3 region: CASSEVGQGIDEQYF. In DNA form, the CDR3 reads TGTGCCAGCAGTGAAGTGGGACAGGGTATCGACGAGCAGTACTTC.

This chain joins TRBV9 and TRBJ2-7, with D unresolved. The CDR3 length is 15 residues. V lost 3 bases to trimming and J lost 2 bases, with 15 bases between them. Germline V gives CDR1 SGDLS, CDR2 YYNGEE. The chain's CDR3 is CASSEGAETTYEQYF. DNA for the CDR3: TGTGCCAGCAGCGAAGGAGCAGAAACCACCTACGAGCAGTACTTC.

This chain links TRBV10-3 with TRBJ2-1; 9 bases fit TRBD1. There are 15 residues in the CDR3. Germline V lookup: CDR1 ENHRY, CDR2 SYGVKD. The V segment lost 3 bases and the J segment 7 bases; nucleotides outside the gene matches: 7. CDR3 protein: CAISDPGQGLNEQFF. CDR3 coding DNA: TGTGCCATCAGTGATCCGGGACAGGGATTGAATGAGCAGTTCTTC.

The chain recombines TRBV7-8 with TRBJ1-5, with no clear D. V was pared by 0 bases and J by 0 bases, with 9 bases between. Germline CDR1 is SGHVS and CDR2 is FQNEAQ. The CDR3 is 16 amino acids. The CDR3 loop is CASSLAADYSNQPQHF. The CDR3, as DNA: TGTGCCAGCAGCTTAGCGGCAGATTATAGCAATCAGCCCCAGCATTTT.

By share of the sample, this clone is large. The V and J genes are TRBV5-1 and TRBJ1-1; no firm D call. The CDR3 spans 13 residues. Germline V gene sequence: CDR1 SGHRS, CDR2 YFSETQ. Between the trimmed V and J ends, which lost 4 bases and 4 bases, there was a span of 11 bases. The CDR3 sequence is CASSQSSSTEAFF. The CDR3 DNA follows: TGCGCCAGCAGCCAGTCCAGCTCCACTGAAGCTTTCTTT. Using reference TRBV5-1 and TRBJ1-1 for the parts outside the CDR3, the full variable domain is KAGVTQTPRYLIKTRGQQVTLSCSPISGHRSVSWYQQTPGQGLQFLFEYFSETQRNKGNFPGRFSGRQFSNSRSEMNVSTLELGDSALYLCASSQSSSTEAFFGQGTRLTVV.

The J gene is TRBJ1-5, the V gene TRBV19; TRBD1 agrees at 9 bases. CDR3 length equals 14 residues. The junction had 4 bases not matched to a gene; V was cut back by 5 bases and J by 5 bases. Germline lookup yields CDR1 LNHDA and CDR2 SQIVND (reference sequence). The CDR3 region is CASSEQGADQPQHF. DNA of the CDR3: TGTGCCAGTAGTGAACAGGGGGCGGATCAGCCCCAGCATTTT.

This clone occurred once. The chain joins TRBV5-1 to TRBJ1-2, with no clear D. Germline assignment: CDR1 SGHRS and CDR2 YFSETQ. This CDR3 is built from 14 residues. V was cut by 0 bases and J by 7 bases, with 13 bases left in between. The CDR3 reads CASSLVGKGSGYTF. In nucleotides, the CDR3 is TGCGCCAGCAGCTTGGTGGGGAAGGGTAGTGGCTACACCTTC.